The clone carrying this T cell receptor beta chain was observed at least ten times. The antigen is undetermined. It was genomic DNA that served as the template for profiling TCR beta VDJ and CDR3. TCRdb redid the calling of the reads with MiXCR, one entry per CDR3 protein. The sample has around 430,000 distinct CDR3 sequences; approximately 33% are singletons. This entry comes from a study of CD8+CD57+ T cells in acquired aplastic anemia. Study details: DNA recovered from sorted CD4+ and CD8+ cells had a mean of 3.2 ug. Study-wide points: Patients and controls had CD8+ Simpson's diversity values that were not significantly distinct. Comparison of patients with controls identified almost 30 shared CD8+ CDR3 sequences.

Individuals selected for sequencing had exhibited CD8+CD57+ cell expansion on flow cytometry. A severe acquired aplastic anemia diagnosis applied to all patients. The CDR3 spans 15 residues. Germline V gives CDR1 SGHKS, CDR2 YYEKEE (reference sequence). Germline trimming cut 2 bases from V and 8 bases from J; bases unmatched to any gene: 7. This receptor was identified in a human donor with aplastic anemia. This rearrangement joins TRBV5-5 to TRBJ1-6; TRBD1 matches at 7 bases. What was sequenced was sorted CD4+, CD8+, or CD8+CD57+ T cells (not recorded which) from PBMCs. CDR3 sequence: CASSFEDRAHSPLHF. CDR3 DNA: TGTGCCAGCAGCTTTGAAGACAGGGCGCATTCACCCCTCCACTTT.